These 27 T cell receptor beta chains came from one sample sequenced in a study of Ad26.COV2.S vaccination and SARS-CoV-2 variants. Profiled with immunoSEQ multiplex PCR; TCRdb holds only in-frame clones, not every one. Of under 550,000 clones detected, 88% appear once; the ten largest clones hold 3.6%. Specified treatment: around 19 received Ad26.COV2.S at low or high dose, single or two shots; about five received placebo; per-sample allocation not given. Specimens were obtained on day 63 following the first vaccine or placebo injection. The source was peripheral blood, collected in a trial of Ad26.COV2.S vaccine versus placebo. The origin of the receptors is a person between 18 and 60 years old who received the Ad26.COV2.S COVID-19 vaccine or a placebo.

The V and J genes are TRBV6-5 and TRBJ2-2; no reliable D call. The CDR3 runs 11 residues. Germline loops: CDR1 MNHEY, CDR2 SVGAGI. V shed 7 bases and J shed 8 bases, with 8 bases lying between them. CDR3 coding DNA: TGTGCCAGCAAAATATTGGGGGAGCTGTTTTTT. It encodes CASKILGELFF.

J is TRBJ1-1 and V is TRBV5-1; D remains ambiguous. Trimming took 4 bases from V and 0 from J, leaving 13 bases between them. The CDR3 loop spans 15 amino acids. CDR1 is SGHRS and CDR2 is YFSETQ in the germline V gene. The CDR3 here is CASSMAADMNTEAFF. In DNA form, the CDR3 reads TGCGCCAGCAGCATGGCGGCCGACATGAACACTGAAGCTTTCTTT.

The chain carries TRBV3-1 (or the pseudogene TRBV3-2) and TRBJ2-5; D possibly corresponds to TRBD2 (6 bases). The germline V gene has CDR1 LGHDT and CDR2 YNNKEL (reference sequence). This CDR3 contains 15 residues. Trimming left V 4 bases short and J 2 bases short, with 14 bases between. The CDR3 DNA reads TGTGCCAGCAGCCGTGTCCCGGGACTTCAAGAGACCCAGTACTTC. It codes for CASSRVPGLQETQYF.

This rearrangement joins TRBV18 to TRBJ2-3, with 15 bases identical to TRBD2. This CDR3 spans 16 amino acids. V dropped 2 bases and J dropped 6; count of bases not matched to a gene: 3. Germline CDR1 is KGHSH and CDR2 is LQKENI. CDR3 sequence: CASSPGLAGGQDTQYF. The CDR3 DNA reads TGTGCCAGCTCACCAGGACTAGCGGGGGGGCAGGATACGCAGTATTTT. Using reference TRBV18 and TRBJ2-3 for the parts outside the CDR3, the full variable domain is NAGVMQNPRHLVRRRGQEARLRCSPMKGHSHVYWYRQLPEEGLKFMVYLQKENIIDESGMPKERFSAEFPKEGPSILRIQQVVRGDSAAYFCASSPGLAGGQDTQYFGPGTRLTVL.

The rearrangement links TRBV4-2 to TRBJ2-7; TRBD1 aligns across 8 bases. Germline CDR1 reads LGHNA; CDR2 reads YNFKEQ. The J segment lost 2 bases and the V segment lost 0 bases, leaving 6 bases of the junction unmatched. The CDR3 has 16 residues. The CDR3 loop is CASSQDGQGATYEQYF. CDR3 sequence (DNA): TGTGCCAGCAGCCAAGATGGGCAGGGGGCCACCTACGAGCAGTACTTC.

This CDR3 reads CASSNPRAVYNSPLHF. The CDR3 DNA reads TGTGCCAGCAGCAACCCCAGGGCAGTCTATAATTCACCCCTCCACTTT. The J gene is TRBJ1-6, the V gene TRBV21-1; the table names TRBD1, a call not compared with the DNA. TRBV21-1 constitutes a pseudogene. The CDR3 sequence is 16 residues long.

This chain uses TRBV7-2 with TRBJ2-4; no reliable D call. The CDR3 extends over 16 amino acids. The V and J ends lost 5 bases and 0 bases respectively, with 14 bases between them. Germline assignment: CDR1 SGHTA and CDR2 FQGNSA. The CDR3 DNA follows: TGTGCCAGCAGCATCCAATCATTAATAGCCAAAAACATTCAGTACTTC. As protein: CASSIQSLIAKNIQYF.

This clone was seen just once. The rearrangement uses TRBV23-1 and TRBJ2-5; a possible D gene is TRBD1 (5 bases). TRBV23-1 belongs to the ORF category, with a function that is uncertain. With 0 bases removed from V and 2 bases from J, the gap between germline ends came to 16 bases. This CDR3 has 17 residues. The CDR3 sequence is CASSQSGPQREQETQYF. For the CDR3, the DNA is TGCGCCAGCAGTCAATCGGGGCCCCAGCGAGAACAAGAGACCCAGTACTTC.

The V and J genes are TRBV30 and TRBJ1-1; D unclear. CDR3 length: 14 residues. V lost 3 bases, J lost 6 bases, and 17 bases lay in between. Germline lookup yields CDR1 GTSNPN and CDR2 SVGIG (reference sequence). CDR3 region: CAWSAMRGQSEAFF. In DNA, the CDR3 is TGTGCCTGGAGCGCCATGCGAGGGCAATCTGAAGCTTTCTTT.

This clone showed up just once. The chain uses TRBV3-1 (or the pseudogene TRBV3-2) and TRBJ1-2, with a weak D call TRBD1 (5 bases). CDR3 length: 13 residues. Trimming left V 1 base short and J 6 bases short, with 9 bases between. Germline loops: CDR1 LGHDT, CDR2 YNNKEL (reference sequence). CDR3 nucleotides: TGTGCCAGCAGCCAAGTCGAAGGGGATGGCTACACCTTC. Its protein is CASSQVEGDGYTF.

The chain recombines TRBV7-2 with TRBJ2-2; D is perhaps TRBD1 (6 bases). Germline values: CDR1 SGHTA, CDR2 FQGNSA. The V end lost 1 base, the J end lost 4 bases, and 19 bases lay between the germline ends. This CDR3 has 18 residues. CDR3 nucleotides: TGTGCCAGCAGCTTAGTTCTGGGCGGCAGGGGAAGCACCGGGGAGCTGTTTTTT. Translated: CASSLVLGGRGSTGELFF.

The chain combines TRBV29-1 with TRBJ1-2; 12 bases map to TRBD1. Germline CDR1 reads SQVTM; CDR2 reads ANQGSEA. This CDR3 contains 13 residues. V lost 3 bases and J lost 8; bases outside the gene matches: 4. The CDR3, as DNA: TGCAGCGTTGAGGGGACAGGGGGCGCAGGCTACACCTTC. Translated, it gives CSVEGTGGAGYTF.

The V call is TRBV15, the J call TRBJ2-3, with D possibly TRBD2 on 7 matching bases. The CDR3 runs 13 residues. Per the germline V gene, CDR1 is LNHNV and CDR2 is YYDKDF (reference sequence). Trimming left V 5 bases short and J 4 bases short, with 10 bases between. The CDR3, as DNA: TGTGCCACCAGCGGAGGGGGGGCAGATACGCAGTATTTT. Protein product: CATSGGGADTQYF.

The rearrangement links TRBV5-1 to TRBJ1-1; D is perhaps TRBD1 (5 bases). CDR1 is SGHRS and CDR2 is YFSETQ in the germline V gene. This CDR3 contains 15 residues. V was trimmed by 2 bases and J by 5 bases, leaving 16 bases between them. The CDR3 region has the DNA TGCGCCAGCAGCTTCCTCAGTGAAAGGGGAACTGAAGCTTTCTTT. Translation: CASSFLSERGTEAFF.

The CDR3 coding sequence is TGTGCCAGCAGTCTAGACCCAAGCGGGGCCAACGTCCTGACTTTC. Residues: CASSLDPSGANVLTF. V usage is TRBV3-1 (or the pseudogene TRBV3-2) and J usage is TRBJ2-6; D is unresolved. Trimming took off 6 bases at V and 4 bases at J, with 13 bases between the two ends. This CDR3 has 15 residues. From germline, CDR1 is LGHDT and CDR2 YNNKEL (reference sequence).

The chain is built from TRBV25-1 and TRBJ1-2; D unresolved. The CDR3 spans 15 residues. Germline values: CDR1 MGHDK, CDR2 SYGVNS. Trimming cost V 6 bases and J 0 bases, with 14 bases left between them. The DNA for the CDR3 is TGTGCCAGCAGACCCCCAGGAGAAGCTAACTATGGCTACACCTTC. Translated: CASRPPGEANYGYTF.

This clone was seen just once. The J gene is TRBJ1-1, the V gene TRBV6-2 or TRBV6-3; no reliable D call. Trimming removed 4 bases at V and 5 bases at J, with 14 bases between. The CDR3 covers 14 residues. Germline CDR1 and CDR2: MNHEY and SVGEGT. Here the CDR3 DNA reads TGTGCCAGCAGTTCCATCGGGAAATGGACTGAAGCTTTCTTT. This translates into CASSSIGKWTEAFF.

The chain has TRBV6-5 and TRBJ2-3; D call uncertain. Per the germline V gene, CDR1 is MNHEY and CDR2 is SVGAGI. The CDR3 runs 12 residues. Between the trimmed V and J ends, which lost 2 bases and 10 bases, there was a span of 10 bases. The chain's CDR3 is CASSYPPYSQYF. CDR3 DNA sequence: TGTGCCAGCAGTTACCCACCCTATTCGCAGTATTTT.

The chain carries TRBV6-2 or TRBV6-3 and TRBJ2-7; no firm D call. CDR1 is MNHEY and CDR2 is SVGEGT in the germline V gene. Trimming removed 2 bases at V and 0 bases at J, with 5 bases between. CDR3 size: 13 residues. CDR3 sequence: CASSYKSSYEQYF. For the CDR3, the DNA is TGTGCCAGCAGTTACAAGAGCTCCTACGAGCAGTACTTC.

The chain joins TRBV5-1 to TRBJ2-1, with no clear D. The CDR3 is made up of 15 amino acids. V lost 3 bases to trimming and J lost 1 base, with 11 bases between them. Per the germline V gene, CDR1 is SGHRS and CDR2 is YFSETQ. CDR3 in amino acids: CASSSLPGSYNEQFF. The DNA for the CDR3 is TGCGCCAGCAGCTCCCTGCCAGGATCCTACAATGAGCAGTTCTTC. The variable domain in full, completed from reference TRBV5-1 and TRBJ2-1, reads KAGVTQTPRYLIKTRGQQVTLSCSPISGHRSVSWYQQTPGQGLQFLFEYFSETQRNKGNFPGRFSGRQFSNSRSEMNVSTLELGDSALYLCASSSLPGSYNEQFFGPGTRLTVL.

The chain has TRBV19 and TRBJ2-1; no reliable D call. Germline V gives CDR1 LNHDA, CDR2 SQIVND (reference sequence). The V end lost 7 bases, the J end lost 3 bases, and 10 bases lay between the germline ends. This CDR3 spans 13 amino acids. The CDR3: CASISTIYNEQFF. The CDR3 DNA sequence: TGTGCCAGTATTAGCACCATCTACAATGAGCAGTTCTTC. Looking up the rest from reference TRBV19 and TRBJ2-1 gives the full variable domain: DGGITQSPKYLFRKEGQNVTLSCEQNLNHDAMYWYRQDPGQGLRLIYYSQIVNDFQKGDIAEGYSVSREKKESFPLTVTSAQKNPTAFYLCASISTIYNEQFFGPGTRLTVL.

The genes are TRBV4-3 and TRBJ2-2; D uncertain. V shed 3 bases and J shed 4 bases, with 12 bases lying between them. CDR3 length: 15 amino acids. The germline CDR1 and CDR2 sequences are LGHNA and YSLEER. The CDR3 protein is CASSQVLGGTGELFF. CDR3 coding DNA: TGCGCCAGCAGCCAGGTCCTGGGCGGCACCGGGGAGCTGTTTTTT.

The rearrangement uses TRBV21-1 and TRBJ2-7; the table gives TRBD1 as D, unverified against the DNA. TRBV21-1 is deemed a pseudogene. This CDR3 comprises 15 residues. The CDR3: CASSKYRAGHCEQYF. CDR3 in DNA: TGTGCCAGCAGCAAATATAGGGCAGGGCACTGCGAGCAGTACTTC.

The chain employs TRBV30 and TRBJ1-1; TRBD1 matches 9 bases. V lost 4 bases, J lost 1 base, and 4 bases stayed unmatched. Germline V gene sequence: CDR1 GTSNPN, CDR2 SVGIG (reference sequence). The CDR3 contains 14 residues. The CDR3 sequence is CAWTVQGANTEAFF. CDR3 in DNA: TGTGCCTGGACTGTACAGGGGGCGAACACTGAAGCTTTCTTT.

This clone was seen just once. The chain has TRBV5-1 and TRBJ2-1; possibly TRBD1 for D (6 bases). The germline CDR1 and CDR2 sequences are SGHRS and YFSETQ. CDR3 size: 16 residues. Deletions cut 3 bases from V and 4 bases from J, with 17 bases between. CDR3 sequence reads: CASSSGTSGVYNEQFF. The CDR3 DNA follows: TGCGCCAGCAGCTCAGGGACGTCAGGGGTGTACAATGAGCAGTTCTTC.

This clone was counted once. The V call is TRBV7-6, the J call TRBJ1-5, with D possibly matching TRBD1 (5 bases). In germline, CDR1 is SGHVS, CDR2 FNYEAQ. With 7 bases removed from V and 2 bases from J, the gap between germline ends came to 24 bases. The CDR3 is 18 amino acids. The CDR3 DNA is TGTGCCAGCACCCTTAGGGGTGGACGGCCGCGGGGCAATCAGCCCCAGCATTTT. This codes for CASTLRGGRPRGNQPQHF.

This chain connects TRBV4-2 to TRBJ2-7; 8 bases are a match to TRBD1. Trimming removed 3 bases from V and 3 bases from J; junction bases left unmatched: 4. CDR3 size: 14 residues. From germline, CDR1 is LGHNA and CDR2 YNFKEQ. CDR3 protein: CASSQGTGFYEQYF. The CDR3 region has the DNA TGTGCCAGCAGCCAGGGGACAGGCTTCTACGAGCAGTACTTC.